Listed below are T cell receptor beta chains from one sample, sequenced in a study of blood T cells in healthy people across ages. TCRdb reanalysed the 5' RACE reads using MiXCR and keeps one entry per CDR3 protein. The sample records hundreds of thousands of distinct CDR3 sequences, about 30% being singletons. Input material: blood. The receptors shown here come from a woman over 75 in good health. Both conserved end residues are part of each CDR3. The order of the fields is CDR3 DNA, CDR3 protein, clone size, J gene, V gene, D gene. The D gene is left open where the match is weak. Part of the rows lack a size; the others show once, few, many or a class for expanded clones.

cdr3_nt: TGTGCCAGCAGCTGGACAGGGGGCGCGAACAATCAGCCCCAGCATTTT
cdr3_aa: CASSWTGGANNQPQHF
clone_size: many
j_call: TRBJ1-5
v_call: TRBV7-2
d_call: TRBD1

cdr3_nt: TGTGCCACCGGCTGGGGGGCTCACACAGATACGCAGTATTTT
cdr3_aa: CATGWGAHTDTQYF
clone_size: -
j_call: TRBJ2-3
v_call: TRBV15
d_call: -

cdr3_nt: TGTGCCAGCAGCTCGGTCCGGGACAGAGCTTATCAGCTCCAGCATTTT
cdr3_aa: CASSSVRDRAYQLQHF
clone_size: -
j_call: TRBJ1-5
v_call: TRBV5-6
d_call: TRBD1

cdr3_nt: TGTGCCAGCAGCATGGCGGAGCGTGGCACAGATACGCAGTATTTT
cdr3_aa: CASSMAERGTDTQYF
clone_size: few
j_call: TRBJ2-3
v_call: TRBV7-3
d_call: -

cdr3_nt: TGTGCCAGCAGCCGTAACCTCCAAGAGACCCAGTACTTC
cdr3_aa: CASSRNLQETQYF
clone_size: many
j_call: TRBJ2-5
v_call: TRBV11-2
d_call: -

cdr3_nt: TGTGCCAGCAGCGGAACAGGGGGGTACACTGATGCTTTCTTT
cdr3_aa: CASSGTGGYTDAFF
clone_size: -
j_call: TRBJ1-1
v_call: TRBV6-2/TRBV6-3
d_call: TRBD1

cdr3_nt: TGTGCCAGCAGCTTAGATCCCATTCATTCACCCCTCCACTTT
cdr3_aa: CASSLDPIHSPLHF
clone_size: -
j_call: TRBJ1-6
v_call: TRBV7-9
d_call: -

cdr3_nt: TGCGCCAGCAGCCAAGATCCGGGGGGAGATACGCAGTATTTT
cdr3_aa: CASSQDPGGDTQYF
clone_size: many
j_call: TRBJ2-3
v_call: TRBV4-3
d_call: TRBD2

cdr3_nt: TGTGCCAGCCTCTTACCGGGACAGGGGGCACAGACCCAGTACTTC
cdr3_aa: CASLLPGQGAQTQYF
clone_size: -
j_call: TRBJ2-5
v_call: TRBV28
d_call: TRBD1

cdr3_nt: TGCAGGGCTTCCAAATCCCTCGAGCAGTACTTC
cdr3_aa: CRASKSLEQYF
clone_size: few
j_call: TRBJ2-7
v_call: TRBV20-1
d_call: -

cdr3_nt: TGTGCCAGCAGCGTCGGACAGGGGGTAGGAGAGACCCAGTACTTC
cdr3_aa: CASSVGQGVGETQYF
clone_size: many
j_call: TRBJ2-5
v_call: TRBV7-2
d_call: TRBD1

cdr3_nt: TGCGCCAGCAGCTCCCAAACCGGGCTGAACACTGAAGCTTTCTTT
cdr3_aa: CASSSQTGLNTEAFF
clone_size: many
j_call: TRBJ1-1
v_call: TRBV5-1
d_call: -

cdr3_nt: TGTGCCAGCAGCTCACCCCGGGAGCTAGCGGGGGGGTCCAATGAGCAGTACTTC
cdr3_aa: CASSSPRELAGGSNEQYF
clone_size: -
j_call: TRBJ2-7
v_call: TRBV11-1
d_call: TRBD2

cdr3_nt: TGTGCCAGCAGCAAAGGAGATCATCAGCCCCAGCATTTT
cdr3_aa: CASSKGDHQPQHF
clone_size: many
j_call: TRBJ1-5
v_call: TRBV21-1
d_call: -

cdr3_nt: TGTGCCAGCAGCCAAGCTGGGGACTCCTACAATGAGCAGTTCTTC
cdr3_aa: CASSQAGDSYNEQFF
clone_size: -
j_call: TRBJ2-1
v_call: TRBV5-5
d_call: -

cdr3_nt: TGTGCCAGCACCGTGGACGGGACTTATGGCTACACCTTC
cdr3_aa: CASTVDGTYGYTF
clone_size: -
j_call: TRBJ1-2
v_call: TRBV6-1
d_call: -

cdr3_nt: TGCGCCAGCAGCCCAGGGACACTTACCTACGAGCAGTACTTC
cdr3_aa: CASSPGTLTYEQYF
clone_size: many
j_call: TRBJ2-7
v_call: TRBV5-1
d_call: -

cdr3_nt: TGTGCCACCAGCCCCAACCGCCGTGAGCAGTTCTTC
cdr3_aa: CATSPNRREQFF
clone_size: many
j_call: TRBJ2-1
v_call: TRBV7-9
d_call: -

cdr3_nt: TGTGCCAGCAGCAACAACAGGGGCTATGGCTACACCTTC
cdr3_aa: CASSNNRGYGYTF
clone_size: many
j_call: TRBJ1-2
v_call: TRBV12-3/TRBV12-4
d_call: TRBD1

cdr3_nt: TGTGCCAGCAGTTCCAATAGGGGAGATCAGCCCCAGCATTTT
cdr3_aa: CASSSNRGDQPQHF
clone_size: -
j_call: TRBJ1-5
v_call: TRBV6-2/TRBV6-3
d_call: -

cdr3_nt: TGTGCCAGCTCACCACCTTGGACAGTCTACAATGAGCAGTTCTTC
cdr3_aa: CASSPPWTVYNEQFF
clone_size: few
j_call: TRBJ2-1
v_call: TRBV18
d_call: -

cdr3_nt: TGTGCCAGCAGCGGAACCGGGATCCCCAACTATGGCTACACCTTC
cdr3_aa: CASSGTGIPNYGYTF
clone_size: many
j_call: TRBJ1-2
v_call: TRBV7-9
d_call: -

cdr3_nt: TGTGCCAGTAGTATTGCCAGGGACTACGAGCAGTACTTC
cdr3_aa: CASSIARDYEQYF
clone_size: many
j_call: TRBJ2-7
v_call: TRBV19
d_call: -

cdr3_nt: TGTGCCAGCAATAGCCTACCCACCGGGACAGGGAACTATGGCTACACCTTC
cdr3_aa: CASNSLPTGTGNYGYTF
clone_size: -
j_call: TRBJ1-2
v_call: TRBV28
d_call: TRBD1

cdr3_nt: TGTGCCAGCAGCCAAGAAGGGCGGGGGGGGAGCACAGATACGCAGTATTTT
cdr3_aa: CASSQEGRGGSTDTQYF
clone_size: many
j_call: TRBJ2-3
v_call: TRBV4-2
d_call: TRBD2

cdr3_nt: TGCGCCAGCAGCGACTTGAGGGATACGCAGTATTTT
cdr3_aa: CASSDLRDTQYF
clone_size: many
j_call: TRBJ2-3
v_call: TRBV5-1
d_call: -

cdr3_nt: TGCAGCGTTGCCTACAGGGGGTACGAGCAGTACTTC
cdr3_aa: CSVAYRGYEQYF
clone_size: many
j_call: TRBJ2-7
v_call: TRBV29-1
d_call: TRBD1

cdr3_nt: TGCAGCGTTGAAGATCAGTCGGGGGCCACCCCCACCGGGGAGCTGTTTTTT
cdr3_aa: CSVEDQSGATPTGELFF
clone_size: -
j_call: TRBJ2-2
v_call: TRBV29-1
d_call: -

cdr3_nt: TGTGCCAGCAGCTTGGGGGCCGGCGGGGAGCTGTTTTTT
cdr3_aa: CASSLGAGGELFF
clone_size: once
j_call: TRBJ2-2
v_call: TRBV11-2
d_call: -

cdr3_nt: TGTGCCAGCAGACACCGTTACGGCCCAGATACGCAGTATTTT
cdr3_aa: CASRHRYGPDTQYF
clone_size: many
j_call: TRBJ2-3
v_call: TRBV6-2/TRBV6-3
d_call: -

cdr3_nt: TGTGCCAGCAGCGCCCGACAGGGAGGAGGGGCTGAAGCTTTCTTT
cdr3_aa: CASSARQGGGAEAFF
clone_size: -
j_call: TRBJ1-1
v_call: TRBV7-6
d_call: TRBD1

cdr3_nt: TGTGCCAGCAGTACTGCCTCGGGGCGGGGGACCCAGTACTTC
cdr3_aa: CASSTASGRGTQYF
clone_size: many
j_call: TRBJ2-5
v_call: TRBV2
d_call: -

cdr3_nt: TGTGCCAGCAGTTACGGCGGCGGGGACTACGAGCAGTACTTC
cdr3_aa: CASSYGGGDYEQYF
clone_size: many
j_call: TRBJ2-7
v_call: TRBV6-6
d_call: -

cdr3_nt: TGTGCCATCAGCGAGTCGGGAGGGGACTACGAGCAGTACTTC
cdr3_aa: CAISESGGDYEQYF
clone_size: -
j_call: TRBJ2-7
v_call: TRBV10-3
d_call: TRBD2

cdr3_nt: TGTGCCAGCAGCCAAGGGCCTGAGCAGTTCTTC
cdr3_aa: CASSQGPEQFF
clone_size: many
j_call: TRBJ2-1
v_call: TRBV3-1
d_call: -

cdr3_nt: TGTGCTAGCAGCCTCGACGGGACAGGGCTCACCGGGGAGCTGTTTTTT
cdr3_aa: CASSLDGTGLTGELFF
clone_size: -
j_call: TRBJ2-2
v_call: TRBV7-7
d_call: TRBD1

cdr3_nt: TGCAGTGCTAGAGAAGGGATAGGGCAAGAGACCCAGTACTTC
cdr3_aa: CSAREGIGQETQYF
clone_size: many
j_call: TRBJ2-5
v_call: TRBV20-1
d_call: -

cdr3_nt: TGCAGTGCTAGCAGGGACGGCTCTTACGGGCAGTACTTC
cdr3_aa: CSASRDGSYGQYF
clone_size: few
j_call: TRBJ2-7
v_call: TRBV20-1
d_call: -

cdr3_nt: TGTGCCAGCAGTTCGACTAGCGGGGGGATAGATGAGCAGTTCTTC
cdr3_aa: CASSSTSGGIDEQFF
clone_size: many
j_call: TRBJ2-1
v_call: TRBV2
d_call: TRBD2

cdr3_nt: TGTGCCAGCAGTTCGGCCGGGGGTCCTGAAGCTTTCTTT
cdr3_aa: CASSSAGGPEAFF
clone_size: many
j_call: TRBJ1-1
v_call: TRBV12-3/TRBV12-4
d_call: -

cdr3_nt: TGCGCCAGCAGCCTCGGGACAGGGGGCTTCAACGAGCAGTACTTC
cdr3_aa: CASSLGTGGFNEQYF
clone_size: many
j_call: TRBJ2-7
v_call: TRBV4-3
d_call: TRBD1

cdr3_nt: TGTGCCAGCAGCTTGGACAGGAAGAATGACGAGCAGTACTTC
cdr3_aa: CASSLDRKNDEQYF
clone_size: many
j_call: TRBJ2-7
v_call: TRBV7-9
d_call: TRBD1

cdr3_nt: TGTGCCAGCAGCGGAAGGGGCGGTCGGGTAGGGGAGCTGTTTTTT
cdr3_aa: CASSGRGGRVGELFF
clone_size: -
j_call: TRBJ2-2
v_call: TRBV25-1
d_call: -

cdr3_nt: TGCGCCGGCAGCTTGGATGTCAGGGGTCTTAGCGAGCAGTACTTC
cdr3_aa: CAGSLDVRGLSEQYF
clone_size: once
j_call: TRBJ2-7
v_call: TRBV5-1
d_call: -

cdr3_nt: TGCAGTGCTAGAAGGCAGGAGACGGAGGGGACCCAGTACTTC
cdr3_aa: CSARRQETEGTQYF
clone_size: many
j_call: TRBJ2-5
v_call: TRBV20-1
d_call: -

cdr3_nt: TGTGCCAGCAGCTTAAGAGACAGGGTGTACGAGCAGTACTTC
cdr3_aa: CASSLRDRVYEQYF
clone_size: many
j_call: TRBJ2-7
v_call: TRBV5-1
d_call: TRBD1